This is a list of T cell receptor beta chains from one sample in a study of blood T cells in healthy people across ages. MiXCR, run by TCRdb on the 5' RACE reads, gives a single entry per CDR3 protein. The repertoire holds 600,000 to 1,000,000 distinct CDR3 sequences, with more than 45% as singletons. The sequenced sample consisted of blood. The receptors here all came from a man younger than 45 in good health. Both conserved end residues are part of each CDR3. A D gene is named only where the DNA matches it firmly. The size entry is marked missing in some rows and otherwise reads once, few, many or a size class.

>TRBV20-1|NA|TRBD2|TRBJ2-7
TGCAGTGCTGCTACGGGAGGGCCGGCCGAGCAGTACTTC
CSAATGGPAEQYF
>TRBV15|few|NA|TRBJ2-7
TGTGCCACCAGCAGAGGGGACATAGCCTACGAGCAGTACTTC
CATSRGDIAYEQYF
>TRBV11-2|NA|NA|TRBJ1-2
TGTGCCAGCAGCCCCACGGGGATCGTTCTGTCCGGCTACACCTTC
CASSPTGIVLSGYTF
>TRBV10-3|NA|NA|TRBJ2-7
TGTGCCATCAGTGAGTTGGCAGACCACGAGCAGTACTTC
CAISELADHEQYF
>TRBV29-1|NA|NA|TRBJ2-3
TGCAGCGTTGGGACAAGCTCTATTACGCAGTATTTT
CSVGTSSITQYF
>TRBV7-9|NA|TRBD1|TRBJ2-3
TGTGCCAGCAGCCCCGACAGGGAGCAGTATTTT
CASSPDREQYF
>TRBV20-1|NA|NA|TRBJ1-1
TGCAGTGCCGAGCGGGCAGGGAGGGAAGAAGCTTTCTTT
CSAERAGREEAFF
>TRBV7-2|NA|NA|TRBJ2-7
TGTGCCAGCTCCCAGGGGACCCCGGTCCTTTACGAGCAGTACTTC
CASSQGTPVLYEQYF
>TRBV2|NA|TRBD1|TRBJ1-2
TGTGCCAGCAGTGACCCCGGGACAGGAGGCGTCTATGGCTACACCTTC
CASSDPGTGGVYGYTF
>TRBV2|once|NA|TRBJ2-7
TGTGCCAGCAGTGAAGCGGGGACTTCCATCCGGGAGCAGTACTTC
CASSEAGTSIREQYF
>TRBV28|NA|NA|TRBJ1-6
TGTGCCAGCTGGACGGGGATGAATTCACCCCTCCACTTT
CASWTGMNSPLHF
>TRBV7-2|many|NA|TRBJ1-5
TGTGCCAGCAGCCTTGGACTATACCGGAATCAGCCCCAGCATTTT
CASSLGLYRNQPQHF
>TRBV20-1|NA|TRBD2|TRBJ2-3
TGCAGTGCTAGAGAACTAGCGGGAGGGCCTATTTCAGATACGCAGTATTTT
CSARELAGGPISDTQYF
>TRBV30|few|NA|TRBJ1-2
TGTGCCCGAGCGGGGGGCAACTATGGCTACACCTTC
CARAGGNYGYTF
>TRBV7-2|NA|TRBD1|TRBJ1-2
TGTGCCAGCAGCTTACTGGCCTCGGACAGGCCAAGAGGCTACACCTTC
CASSLLASDRPRGYTF
>TRBV6-5|NA|TRBD1|TRBJ2-7
TGTGCCAGTCACCCGGGACAGGGGTCTTTCTACGAGCAGTACTTC
CASHPGQGSFYEQYF
>TRBV4-3|NA|TRBD2|TRBJ2-3
TGCGCCAGCAGCCAAGTTACTAGCGGGAGTGGGCAGTATTTT
CASSQVTSGSGQYF
>TRBV7-9|NA|NA|TRBJ2-1
TGTGCCAGCGTGGGTGGGAGCTCCTACAATGAGCAGTTCTTC
CASVGGSSYNEQFF
>TRBV6-6|NA|TRBD2|TRBJ2-3
TGTGCCAGCAGATACGCGGGAGGTAGCACAGATGCGCAGTATTTT
CASRYAGGSTDAQYF
>TRBV6-2/TRBV6-3|NA|TRBD2|TRBJ2-5
TGTGCCAGCAGCCCATGGACTAGCGGGGAGGCGGAGACCCAGTACTTC
CASSPWTSGEAETQYF
>TRBV11-2|NA|NA|TRBJ2-5
TGTGCCAGCAGCTTAGCCCGGGGTTTCCAAGAGACCCAGTACTTC
CASSLARGFQETQYF
>TRBV20-1|NA|TRBD1|TRBJ1-2
TGCAGTGCTAAGGGACCCGACAGGGGCTATGGCTACACCTTC
CSAKGPDRGYGYTF
>TRBV12-3/TRBV12-4|few|NA|TRBJ1-5
TGTGCCAGCAGCCCGACGGGGGGCGTTCAGCCCCAGCATTTT
CASSPTGGVQPQHF
>TRBV27|few|TRBD2|TRBJ2-3
TGTGCCAGCAGTCTGGGACTAGCGGGAGGACCAGATACGCAGTATTTT
CASSLGLAGGPDTQYF
>TRBV4-2|few|TRBD1|TRBJ2-7
TGTGCCAGCAGCCAAGATGGGCAGGGGGCAGACGAGCAGTACTTC
CASSQDGQGADEQYF
>TRBV4-3|few|NA|TRBJ1-2
TGCGCCAGCAGCCAAGATTATGGACCACTAGGCGGCTACACCTTC
CASSQDYGPLGGYTF
>TRBV9|NA|NA|TRBJ2-7
TGTGCCAGCAGCGTAGGCCCCCCCCGGGACGGAAGCTCCTACGAGCAGTACTTC
CASSVGPPRDGSSYEQYF
>TRBV6-6|NA|NA|TRBJ2-5
TGTGCCAGCAAATATACCCTTGGTCCGAGGGAGACCCAGTACTTC
CASKYTLGPRETQYF
>TRBV7-2|NA|NA|TRBJ2-2
TGTGCCAGCAGCGTCGGTCGGGAAAGAAAAGGCACCGGGGAGCTGTTTTTT
CASSVGRERKGTGELFF
>TRBV5-1|NA|NA|TRBJ2-5
TGCGCCAGCAGCTTGGAGATCACCTCATATAGAGAGACCCAGTACTTC
CASSLEITSYRETQYF
>TRBV19|NA|NA|TRBJ2-5
TGTGCCAGTAGTCCGGGACCCCGGAGGTGGGAGCAGTACTTC
CASSPGPRRWEQYF
>TRBV6-1|once|TRBD2|TRBJ2-3
TGTGCCAGCCGGGCTAGCGGGATTCCCGATACGCAGTATTTT
CASRASGIPDTQYF
>TRBV6-5|NA|TRBD1|TRBJ2-1
TGTGCCAGCAGCGCCCGGACAGGAATATACAATGAGCAGTTCTTC
CASSARTGIYNEQFF
>TRBV14|NA|NA|TRBJ1-4
TGTGCCAGCAGCCAAGGGGGAGACTATGAAAAACTGTTTTTT
CASSQGGDYEKLFF
>TRBV2|NA|TRBD1|TRBJ2-1
TGTGCCGGAGCCGGGACAGGGGGCTTTAATGAGCAGTTCTTC
CAGAGTGGFNEQFF
>TRBV27|few|NA|TRBJ2-7
TGTGCCAGCAGTCCCCGCAGCGGCGGTTTCTACGAGCAGTACTTC
CASSPRSGGFYEQYF
>TRBV12-3/TRBV12-4|few|NA|TRBJ2-3
TGTGCCAGCGTGGGGGTGGCAGATACGCAGTATTTT
CASVGVADTQYF
>TRBV6-1|NA|NA|TRBJ1-1
TGTGCCAGCAAACTCCGCGCGGGACTAGTTGAAGCTTTCTTT
CASKLRAGLVEAFF
>TRBV20-1|once|NA|TRBJ2-7
TGCAGTGCTCGAGCGTCATCCGGGGGCGAGCAGTACTTC
CSARASSGGEQYF
>TRBV6-2/TRBV6-3|few|NA|TRBJ2-5
TGTGCCAGCAGTTACGACAGGGAGACCCAGTACTTC
CASSYDRETQYF
>TRBV9|NA|NA|TRBJ1-4
TGTGCCAGCAGCCCCTGGGCGGGCCAGGGGTCCAATGAAAAACTGTTTTTT
CASSPWAGQGSNEKLFF
>TRBV20-1|NA|TRBD2|TRBJ2-1
TGCAGTGCCAGAACACTAGCGGGAGGAGTACAGTTCTTC
CSARTLAGGVQFF
>TRBV7-9|few|NA|TRBJ1-1
TGTGCCAGCAGCTTAGTCGGGGCGAACACTGAAGCTTTCTTT
CASSLVGANTEAFF
>TRBV20-1|NA|NA|TRBJ2-3
TGCACTGTCCGGGGACCCACGTCCCTCACAGATACGCAGTATTTT
CTVRGPTSLTDTQYF
>TRBV20-1|NA|NA|TRBJ2-5
TGCAGTGCCGGGACCGAGCAAGAGACCCAGTACTTC
CSAGTEQETQYF
>TRBV28|few|TRBD1|TRBJ2-7
TGTGCCAGCGCTAAGAGACAGGGACCCTACGAGCAGTACTTC
CASAKRQGPYEQYF
>TRBV7-9|few|NA|TRBJ1-2
TGTGCCAGCAGCCTGGACACGGGGTTCTTTGGCTACACCTTC
CASSLDTGFFGYTF
>TRBV30|NA|NA|TRBJ2-7
TGTGCCTGGACTAGAGGGACGGCATTCTACGAGCAGTACTTC
CAWTRGTAFYEQYF
>TRBV24-1|NA|NA|TRBJ2-2
TGTGCCACCAGTGATGCGTTGAGGCCCGGGGAGCTGTTTTTT
CATSDALRPGELFF
>TRBV12-3/TRBV12-4|NA|NA|TRBJ2-1
TGTGCCGTGACGGTTAGCTCCTACAATGAGCAGTTCTTC
CAVTVSSYNEQFF
>TRBV7-2|NA|NA|TRBJ2-7
TGTGCCAGCAGCCCCACTGGGGGTAACGAGCAGTACTTC
CASSPTGGNEQYF
>TRBV15|NA|NA|TRBJ2-5
TGTGCCACCAGCAGGGACTTGGAAGAGACCCAGTACTTC
CATSRDLEETQYF
>TRBV15|NA|NA|TRBJ1-1
TGTGCCACCAGCAGAGATCTCAAGGTTCAAGCTTTCTTT
CATSRDLKVQAFF
>TRBV29-1|NA|NA|TRBJ1-4
TGCAGCGTTGGATCGGGTGGTGAAAAACTGTTTTTT
CSVGSGGEKLFF
>TRBV6-1|NA|TRBD1|TRBJ1-2
TGTGCCAGCATCCAGTCCGGGACAGGCTATGGCTACACCTTC
CASIQSGTGYGYTF
>TRBV6-5|NA|NA|TRBJ2-6
TGTGCCAGCAGATCCTCACCGGGATCGAGCTCTGGGGCCAACGTCCTGACTTTC
CASRSSPGSSSGANVLTF
>TRBV4-2|NA|TRBD1|TRBJ1-5
TGTGCCAGCAGCTTTATAACAGGGGTTAATCAGCCCCAGCATTTT
CASSFITGVNQPQHF